This T cell receptor beta chain appears in the sequencing data of a study of cytomegalovirus exposure and HLA in healthy donors. CDR3 length equals 15 residues. Germline lookup yields CDR1 MNHNS and CDR2 SASEGT. PCR amplification relied on 60 Vbeta primers (plus 13 Jbeta primers). In the original processing: Later reanalysis found 80 million or so unique TCR beta chains, around 11 million of them shared. Clones were sequenced by immunoSEQ multiplex PCR, and TCRdb holds only the in-frame ones, with some missing. V and J calls and clone size are those listed in that table; D and trimming were worked out from the DNA. The table shows approximately 110,000 clones, with approximately 70% occurring only once. This clone was seen only a few times. Its antigen is not identified. A read error may produce the germline difference seen at one junction end. General study points: Certain sequence variants were highly shared and formed a cluster, and this cluster was likely a sequencing artifact.

This chain connects TRBV6-1 to TRBJ2-3; 9 nucleotides agree with TRBD1. The sample taken for sequencing was PBMCs. The TCR comes from a man in his thirties or forties in good health and CMV-seropositive. The CDR3 region is CASREEGTGSDTQYF. CDR3 DNA: TGTGCCAGCAGGGAAGAGGGGACAGGGTCAGATACGCAGTATTTT.